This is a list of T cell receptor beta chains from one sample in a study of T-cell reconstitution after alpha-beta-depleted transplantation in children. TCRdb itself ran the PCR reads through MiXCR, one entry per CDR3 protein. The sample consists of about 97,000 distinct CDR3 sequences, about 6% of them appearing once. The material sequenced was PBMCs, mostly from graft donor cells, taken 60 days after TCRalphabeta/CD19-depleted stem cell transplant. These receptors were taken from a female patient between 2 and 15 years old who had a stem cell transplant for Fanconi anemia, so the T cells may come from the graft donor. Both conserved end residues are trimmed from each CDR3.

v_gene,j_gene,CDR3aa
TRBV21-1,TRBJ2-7,ASSKGDSYEQY
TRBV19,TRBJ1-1,ASSTGRNTEAF
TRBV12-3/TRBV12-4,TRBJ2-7,ASTFSGISSYEQY
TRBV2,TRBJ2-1,ASSVEAGGDNEQF
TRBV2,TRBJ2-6,ASSRTGPSSGANVLT
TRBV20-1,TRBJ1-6,SARDQANGDNSPLH
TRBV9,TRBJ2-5,ASSVSLLQGLQETQY
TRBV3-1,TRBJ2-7,ASSHRAEQY
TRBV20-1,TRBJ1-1,SARDQQGFGEAF
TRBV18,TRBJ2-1,ASSLAVRYNEQF
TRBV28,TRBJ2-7,ASSLVQGARSYEQY
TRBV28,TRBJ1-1,ASRPAIRDRGIVNTEAF
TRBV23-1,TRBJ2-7,ASSHFRDSLSYEQY
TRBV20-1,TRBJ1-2,SARRSGTGERGYT
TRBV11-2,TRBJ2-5,ASSLGFPREETQY
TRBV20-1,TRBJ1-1,SPDRNREPEAF
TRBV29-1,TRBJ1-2,SGWTGANYGYT
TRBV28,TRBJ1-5,ASTPTANQPQH
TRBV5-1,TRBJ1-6,ASSLSTQDNSPLH
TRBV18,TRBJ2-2,ASSPPTGVTGELF
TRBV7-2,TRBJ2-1,ASSLGLPNEQF
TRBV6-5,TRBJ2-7,ASSWLGGGNYEQY
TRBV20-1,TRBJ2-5,SARGPLLGETQY
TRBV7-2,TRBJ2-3,ASTPWWEDTQY
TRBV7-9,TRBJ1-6,ASRPDSSNSPLH
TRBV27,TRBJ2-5,ASSPTWAGETQY
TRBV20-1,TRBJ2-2,SARVRGPHYNTGELF
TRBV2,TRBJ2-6,ASSAIRSDGANVLT
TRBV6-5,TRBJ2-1,ASRSTRTRIHNEQF
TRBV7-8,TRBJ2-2,ASSLGFPGGNTGELF
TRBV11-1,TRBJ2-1,ASSLEGLAGVSYNEQF